This TCR beta chain was recorded in a study of control samples from healthy donors and cancer patients. The CDR3 length is 12 residues. Looked up from germline, CDR1 is MNHNY and CDR2 is SVGAGI (reference sequence). The germline V and J ends were trimmed by 11 bases and 4 bases, with 14 bases remaining between them. The table came from immunoSEQ multiplex PCR; TCRdb's copy has only in-frame clones and leaves some out. The table records 150,000 to 160,000 clones, approximately 96% of them present only once. The sequenced sample was blood. The receptor was isolated from a man aged 40-50 years in good health. The chain links TRBV6-6 to TRBJ1-2; a weak D match, TRBD1 (6 bases). CDR3 loop: CASTGAAYGYTF. Written as DNA, the CDR3 is TGTGCCTCCACGGGGGCAGCCTATGGCTACACCTTC.